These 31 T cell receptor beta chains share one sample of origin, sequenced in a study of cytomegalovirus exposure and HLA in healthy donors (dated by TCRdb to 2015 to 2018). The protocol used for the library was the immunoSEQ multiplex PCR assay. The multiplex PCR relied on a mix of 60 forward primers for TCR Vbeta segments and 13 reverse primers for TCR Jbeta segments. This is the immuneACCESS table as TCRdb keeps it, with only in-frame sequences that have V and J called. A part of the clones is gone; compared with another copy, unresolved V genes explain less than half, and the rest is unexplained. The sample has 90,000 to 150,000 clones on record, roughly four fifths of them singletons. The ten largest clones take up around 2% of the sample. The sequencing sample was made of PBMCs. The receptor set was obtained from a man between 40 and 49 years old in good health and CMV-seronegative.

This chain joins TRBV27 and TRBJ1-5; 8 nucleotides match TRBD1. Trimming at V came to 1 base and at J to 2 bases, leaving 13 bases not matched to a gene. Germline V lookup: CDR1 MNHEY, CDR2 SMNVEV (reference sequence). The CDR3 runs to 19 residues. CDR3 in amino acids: CASSLFYKTGEGGNQPQHF. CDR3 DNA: TGTGCCAGCAGTTTATTCTATAAGACAGGGGAAGGGGGCAATCAGCCCCAGCATTTT.

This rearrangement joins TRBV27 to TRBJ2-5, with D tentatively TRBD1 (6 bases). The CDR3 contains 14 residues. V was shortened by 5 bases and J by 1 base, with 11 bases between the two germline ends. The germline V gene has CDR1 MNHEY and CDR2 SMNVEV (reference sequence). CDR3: CASSQLQGQETQYF. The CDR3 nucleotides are TGTGCCAGCAGTCAACTACAGGGCCAAGAGACCCAGTACTTC.

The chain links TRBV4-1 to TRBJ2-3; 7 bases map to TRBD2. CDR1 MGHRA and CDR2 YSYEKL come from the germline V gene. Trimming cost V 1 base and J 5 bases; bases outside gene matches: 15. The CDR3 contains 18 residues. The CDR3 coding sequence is TGCGCCAGCAGCCAAGTCCCCCTAGGGAGCGGGGATAGAGATACGCAGTATTTT. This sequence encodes CASSQVPLGSGDRDTQYF.

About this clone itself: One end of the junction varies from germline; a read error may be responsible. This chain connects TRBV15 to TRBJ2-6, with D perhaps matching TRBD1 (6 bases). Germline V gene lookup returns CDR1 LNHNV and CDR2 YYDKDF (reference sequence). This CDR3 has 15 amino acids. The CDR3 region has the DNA TGTGCCACCAGCAGTGGGGGTGTGGGGGCCAACGGCCTGACTTTC. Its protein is CATSSGGVGANGLTF.

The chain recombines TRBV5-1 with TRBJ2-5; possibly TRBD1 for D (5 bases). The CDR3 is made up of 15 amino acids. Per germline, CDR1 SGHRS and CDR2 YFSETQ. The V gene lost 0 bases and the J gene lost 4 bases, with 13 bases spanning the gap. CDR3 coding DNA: TGCGCCAGCAGCTTGGATGCGACAGTTAGAGAGACCCAGTACTTC. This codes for CASSLDATVRETQYF.

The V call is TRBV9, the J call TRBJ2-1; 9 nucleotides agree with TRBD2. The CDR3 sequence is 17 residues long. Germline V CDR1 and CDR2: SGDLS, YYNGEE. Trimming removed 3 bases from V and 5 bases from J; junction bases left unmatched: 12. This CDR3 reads CASSEFGSGRDDNEQFF. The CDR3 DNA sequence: TGTGCCAGCAGCGAATTCGGTAGCGGGAGAGATGACAATGAGCAGTTCTTC.

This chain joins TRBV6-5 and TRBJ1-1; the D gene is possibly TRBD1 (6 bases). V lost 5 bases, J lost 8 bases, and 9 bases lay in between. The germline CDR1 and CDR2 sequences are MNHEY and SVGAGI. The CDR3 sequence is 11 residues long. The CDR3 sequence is CASSHGQEAFF. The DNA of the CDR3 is TGTGCCAGCAGTCACGGACAGGAAGCTTTCTTT.

CDR3 DNA sequence: TGCGCCAGCAGCCAAGATTGGCGGAATAGCAATCAGCCCCAGCATTTT. Protein sequence: CASSQDWRNSNQPQHF. This chain joins TRBV4-3 and TRBJ1-5, with unresolved D. Between the trimmed V and J ends, which lost 0 bases and 0 bases, there was a span of 9 bases. The CDR3 runs to 16 residues. The germline V gene has CDR1 LGHNA and CDR2 YSLEER.

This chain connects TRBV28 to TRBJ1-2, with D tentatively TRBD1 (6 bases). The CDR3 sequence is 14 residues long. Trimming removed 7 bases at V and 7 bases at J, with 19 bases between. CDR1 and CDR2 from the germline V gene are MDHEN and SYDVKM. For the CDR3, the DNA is TGTGCCAGCAAAACAGGGACCGATTACTCTGGCTACACCTTC. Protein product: CASKTGTDYSGYTF.

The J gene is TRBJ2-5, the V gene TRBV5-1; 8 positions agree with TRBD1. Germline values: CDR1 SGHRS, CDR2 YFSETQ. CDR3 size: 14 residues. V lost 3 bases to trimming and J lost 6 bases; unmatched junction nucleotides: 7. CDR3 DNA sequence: TGCGCCAGCAGCTCGCGACAGGGGTCGCAGACCCAGTACTTC. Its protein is CASSSRQGSQTQYF.

In DNA, the CDR3 is TGTGCCAGCAGTATGGGCAACCCTAATGAAAAACTGTTTTTT. Protein: CASSMGNPNEKLFF. The V call is TRBV6-6, the J call TRBJ1-4; no reliable D call. This CDR3 has 14 residues. V lost 5 bases to trimming and J lost 3 bases, with 10 bases between them. Per germline, CDR1 MNHNY and CDR2 SVGAGI (reference sequence).

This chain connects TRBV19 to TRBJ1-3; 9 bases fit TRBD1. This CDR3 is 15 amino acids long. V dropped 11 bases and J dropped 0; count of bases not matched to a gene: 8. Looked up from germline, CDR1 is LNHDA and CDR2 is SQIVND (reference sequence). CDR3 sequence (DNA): TGTGCCGGGAACAGGGGGCCCCTCTCTGGAAACACCATATATTTT. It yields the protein CAGNRGPLSGNTIYF.

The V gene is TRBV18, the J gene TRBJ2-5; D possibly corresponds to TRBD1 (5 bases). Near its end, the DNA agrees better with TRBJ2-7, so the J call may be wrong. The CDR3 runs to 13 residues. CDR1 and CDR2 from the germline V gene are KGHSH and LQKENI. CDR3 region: CASSPGQTYEQYF. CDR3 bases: TGTGCCAGCTCACCCGGACAAACCTACGAGCAGTACTTC.

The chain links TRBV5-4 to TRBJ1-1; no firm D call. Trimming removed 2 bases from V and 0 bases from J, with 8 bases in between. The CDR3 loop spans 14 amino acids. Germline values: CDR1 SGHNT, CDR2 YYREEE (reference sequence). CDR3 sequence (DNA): TGTGCCAGCAGCTTTTCCCGGGTGAACACTGAAGCTTTCTTT. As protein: CASSFSRVNTEAFF.

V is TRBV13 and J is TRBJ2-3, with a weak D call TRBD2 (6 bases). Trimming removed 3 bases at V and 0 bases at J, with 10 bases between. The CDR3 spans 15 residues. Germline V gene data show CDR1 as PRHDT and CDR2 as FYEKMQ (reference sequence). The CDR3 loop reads CASSFVRESTDTQYF. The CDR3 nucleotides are TGTGCCAGCAGCTTCGTTCGGGAGAGCACAGATACGCAGTATTTT.

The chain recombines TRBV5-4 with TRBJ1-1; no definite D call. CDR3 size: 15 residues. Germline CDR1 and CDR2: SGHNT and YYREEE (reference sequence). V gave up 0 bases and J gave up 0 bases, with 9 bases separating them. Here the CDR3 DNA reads TGTGCCAGCAGCTTGGACAACGAAATGAACACTGAAGCTTTCTTT. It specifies CASSLDNEMNTEAFF.

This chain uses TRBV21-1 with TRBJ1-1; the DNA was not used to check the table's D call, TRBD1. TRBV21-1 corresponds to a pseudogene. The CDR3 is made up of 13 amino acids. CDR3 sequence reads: CASSLGQGTEAFF. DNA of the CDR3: TGTGCCAGCAGCTTGGGACAGGGTACTGAAGCTTTCTTT.

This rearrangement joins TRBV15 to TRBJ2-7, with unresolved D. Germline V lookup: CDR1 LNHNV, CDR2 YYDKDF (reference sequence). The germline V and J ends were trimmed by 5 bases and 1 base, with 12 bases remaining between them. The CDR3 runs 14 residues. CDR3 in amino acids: CATSGAGPSYEQYF. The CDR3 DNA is TGTGCCACCAGCGGAGCAGGCCCGTCCTACGAGCAGTACTTC.

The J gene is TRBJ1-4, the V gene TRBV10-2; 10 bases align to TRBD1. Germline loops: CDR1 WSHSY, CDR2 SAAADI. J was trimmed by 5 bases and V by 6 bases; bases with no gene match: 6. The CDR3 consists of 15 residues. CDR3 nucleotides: TGCGCCAGCAGGGTACCGGGACAGGGGAATGAAAAACTGTTTTTT. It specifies CASRVPGQGNEKLFF.

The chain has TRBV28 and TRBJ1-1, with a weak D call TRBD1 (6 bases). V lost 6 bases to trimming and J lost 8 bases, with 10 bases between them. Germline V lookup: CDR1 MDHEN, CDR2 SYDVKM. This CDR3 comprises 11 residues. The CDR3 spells CASRKQGEAFF. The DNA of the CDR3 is TGTGCCAGCAGGAAACAGGGAGAAGCTTTCTTT.

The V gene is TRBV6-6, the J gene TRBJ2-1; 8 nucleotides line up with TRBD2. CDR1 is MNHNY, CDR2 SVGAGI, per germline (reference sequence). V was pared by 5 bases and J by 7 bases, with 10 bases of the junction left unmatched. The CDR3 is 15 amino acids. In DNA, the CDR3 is TGTGCCAGCAGTCTACCCGGGACTAGTATGAATGAGCAGTTCTTC. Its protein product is CASSLPGTSMNEQFF.

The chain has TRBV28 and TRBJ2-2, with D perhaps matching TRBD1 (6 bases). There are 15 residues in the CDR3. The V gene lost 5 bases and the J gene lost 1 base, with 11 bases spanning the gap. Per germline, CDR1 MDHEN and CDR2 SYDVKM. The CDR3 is CASSTPQGNTGELFF. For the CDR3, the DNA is TGTGCCAGCAGTACCCCACAGGGGAACACCGGGGAGCTGTTTTTT.

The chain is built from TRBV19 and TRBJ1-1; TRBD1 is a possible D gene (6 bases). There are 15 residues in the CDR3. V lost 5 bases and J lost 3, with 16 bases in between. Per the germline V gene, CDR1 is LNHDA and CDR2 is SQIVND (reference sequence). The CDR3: CASSPAPTGHTEAFF. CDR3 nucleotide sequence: TGTGCCAGTAGTCCAGCCCCCACAGGGCACACTGAAGCTTTCTTT.

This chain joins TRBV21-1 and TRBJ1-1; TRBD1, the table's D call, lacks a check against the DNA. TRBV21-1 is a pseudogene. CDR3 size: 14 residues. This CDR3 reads CASSSTGGNTEAFF. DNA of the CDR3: TGTGCCAGCAGCTCCACAGGGGGGAACACTGAAGCTTTCTTT.

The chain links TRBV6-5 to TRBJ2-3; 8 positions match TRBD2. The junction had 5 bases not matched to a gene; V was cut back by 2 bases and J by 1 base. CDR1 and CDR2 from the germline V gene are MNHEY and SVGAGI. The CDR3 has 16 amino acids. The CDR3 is CASSYTTGGRTDTQYF. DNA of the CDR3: TGTGCCAGCAGTTACACCACGGGGGGGCGCACAGATACGCAGTATTTT.

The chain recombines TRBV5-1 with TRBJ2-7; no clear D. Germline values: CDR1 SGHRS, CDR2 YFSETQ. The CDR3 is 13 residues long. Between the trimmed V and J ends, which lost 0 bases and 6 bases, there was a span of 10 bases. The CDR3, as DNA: TGCGCCAGCAGCTTGGTGGCCCCCACCGAGCAGTACTTC. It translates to CASSLVAPTEQYF.

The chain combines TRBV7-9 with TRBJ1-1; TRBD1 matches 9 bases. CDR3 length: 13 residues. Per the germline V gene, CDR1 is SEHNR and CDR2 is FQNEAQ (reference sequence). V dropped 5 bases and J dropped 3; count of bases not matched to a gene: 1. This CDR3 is CASSGTGYTEAFF. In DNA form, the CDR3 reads TGTGCCAGCAGCGGGACAGGGTACACTGAAGCTTTCTTT.

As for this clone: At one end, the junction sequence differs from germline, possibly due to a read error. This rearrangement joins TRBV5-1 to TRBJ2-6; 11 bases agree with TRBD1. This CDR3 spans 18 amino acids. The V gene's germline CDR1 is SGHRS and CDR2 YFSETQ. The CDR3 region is CASSLTGQGASGANGLTF. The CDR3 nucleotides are TGCGCCAGCAGCTTAACCGGACAGGGGGCGTCTGGGGCCAACGGCCTGACTTTC.

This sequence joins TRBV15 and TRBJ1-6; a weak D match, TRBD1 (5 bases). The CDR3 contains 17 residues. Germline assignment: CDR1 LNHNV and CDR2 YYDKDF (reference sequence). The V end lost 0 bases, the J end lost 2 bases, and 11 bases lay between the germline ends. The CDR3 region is CATSREEGPAYNSPLHF. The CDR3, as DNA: TGTGCCACCAGCAGAGAGGAGGGACCGGCCTATAATTCACCCCTCCACTTT.

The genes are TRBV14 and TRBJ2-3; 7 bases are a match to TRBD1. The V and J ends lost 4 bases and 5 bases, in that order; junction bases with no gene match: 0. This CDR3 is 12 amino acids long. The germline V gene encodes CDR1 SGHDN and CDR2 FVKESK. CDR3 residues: CASSPGGDTQYF. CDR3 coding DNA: TGTGCCAGCAGCCCAGGGGGAGATACGCAGTATTTT.

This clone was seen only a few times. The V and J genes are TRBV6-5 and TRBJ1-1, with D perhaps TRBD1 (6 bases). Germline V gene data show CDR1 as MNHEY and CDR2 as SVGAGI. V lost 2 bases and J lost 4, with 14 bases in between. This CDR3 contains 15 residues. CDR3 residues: CASSYQGHQGTEAFF. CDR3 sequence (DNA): TGTGCCAGCAGTTACCAGGGACACCAGGGCACTGAAGCTTTCTTT.